These 16 T cell receptor beta chains came from one sample sequenced in a study of shared clonotypes between healthy human individuals. Generated by immunoSEQ multiplex PCR, the TCRdb table keeps only in-frame clones and is missing some. The sample comprises about 1.5 million clones, over 95% of which are singletons, and approximately 1% rests with the top ten. The sample comprised naive CD4+ T cells sorted from blood. Subset reported: CD45RA+ positively selected. The receptors shown here come from a man aged 25 to 45 in good health.

V gene TRBV5-1 combines with J gene TRBJ1-1; D may be TRBD1 (6 bases). Trimming removed 5 bases from V and 0 bases from J, with 8 bases in between. Germline-derived CDR1 and CDR2 are SGHRS and YFSETQ. This CDR3 contains 13 residues. CDR3 nucleotides: TGCGCCAGCAGACAGGGTGTGAACACTGAAGCTTTCTTT. This sequence encodes CASRQGVNTEAFF.

The chain carries TRBV9 and TRBJ2-1; 13 nucleotides match TRBD2. This CDR3 has 19 residues. The germline gives CDR1 SGDLS, CDR2 YYNGEE. V lost 4 bases, J lost 4 bases, and 14 bases stayed unmatched. Written as DNA, the CDR3 is TGTGCCAGCAGCCCACGGACTAGCGGGAGTGCCTCCCCTTACAATGAGCAGTTCTTC. Its translation: CASSPRTSGSASPYNEQFF.

On this clone: Other DNA sequences in the sample encode the same CDR3. This rearrangement joins TRBV28 to TRBJ1-2, with no clear D. The CDR3 length is 13 residues. CDR1 is MDHEN, CDR2 SYDVKM, per germline. V dropped 2 bases and J dropped 0 bases, with 4 bases sitting between them. The CDR3 bases are TGTGCCAGCAGTTTAAACGCTAACTATGGCTACACCTTC. Its translation: CASSLNANYGYTF.

The genes are TRBV5-4 and TRBJ2-2, with TRBD1 identical over 8 bases. V was pared by 3 bases and J by 0 bases, with 1 base of the junction left unmatched. This CDR3 has 15 amino acids. In germline, CDR1 is SGHNT, CDR2 YYREEE (reference sequence). The CDR3 region is CASSSGGANTGELFF. As DNA, the CDR3 is TGTGCCAGCAGCTCAGGGGGCGCGAACACCGGGGAGCTGTTTTTT.

This chain connects TRBV14 to TRBJ2-1; D is unclear. Trimming cost V 0 bases and J 4 bases, with 13 bases left between them. The CDR3 sequence is 16 residues long. Germline V gene sequence: CDR1 SGHDN, CDR2 FVKESK. The CDR3 region is CASSQDALIIYNEQFF. CDR3 coding DNA: TGTGCCAGCAGCCAAGACGCCTTAATTATTTACAATGAGCAGTTCTTC.

The DNA of the CDR3 is TGTGCCAGCAGTGTTGCTAGCGGGATAGTAGATACGCAGTATTTT. Translated: CASSVASGIVDTQYF. The J gene is TRBJ2-3, the V gene TRBV2; 9 bases map to TRBD2. The CDR3 spans 15 residues. CDR1 and CDR2 (germline): SNHLY, FYNNEI. Trimming took 4 bases from V and 5 from J; bases not matched to a gene: 7.

The V call is TRBV15, the J call TRBJ1-1; D gene ambiguous. V was pared by 0 bases and J by 5 bases, with 7 bases between. The CDR3 is 13 residues long. CDR1 and CDR2 from the germline V gene are LNHNV and YYDKDF (reference sequence). The CDR3 coding sequence is TGTGCCACCAGCAGAGATCACGGGACTGAAGCTTTCTTT. Translating gives CATSRDHGTEAFF.

The gene calls are TRBV18 and TRBJ1-4; D is ambiguous. The germline CDR1 and CDR2 sequences are KGHSH and LQKENI. The germline V and J ends were trimmed by 5 bases and 7 bases, with 11 bases remaining between them. The CDR3 is 13 amino acids. CDR3 sequence: CASSRASVEKLFF. DNA of the CDR3: TGTGCCAGCTCAAGGGCCAGTGTTGAAAAACTGTTTTTT.

The rearrangement links TRBV5-1 to TRBJ1-4; D gene uncertain. The V end was cut by 4 bases, the J end by 8 bases, with 12 bases between. This CDR3 has 13 amino acids. Germline CDR1 and CDR2: SGHRS and YFSETQ. This chain's CDR3 is CASSGSVGEKLFF. The CDR3 region has the DNA TGCGCCAGCAGCGGATCAGTCGGGGAAAAACTGTTTTTT.

The rearrangement joins TRBV15 to TRBJ1-5; D call uncertain. The germline V gene has CDR1 LNHNV and CDR2 YYDKDF (reference sequence). The germline V and J ends were trimmed by 1 base and 7 bases, with 11 bases remaining between them. CDR3 length: 14 amino acids. CDR3 DNA sequence: TGTGCCACCAGCAGAGGTTCGACGTACCAGCCCCAGCATTTT. Protein product: CATSRGSTYQPQHF.

There are a few counts of this clone. CDR3: CASNPSVRYVNEQFF. In nucleotides, the CDR3 is TGTGCCAGCAACCCCTCGGTCCGGTATGTCAATGAGCAGTTCTTC. This rearrangement joins TRBV28 to TRBJ2-1, with no clear D. The ends were cut back, 7 bases at V and 6 bases at J, with 19 bases in the middle. This CDR3 is 15 amino acids long. The V gene's germline CDR1 is MDHEN and CDR2 SYDVKM.

Comments on this clone: At the DNA level, this CDR3 is encoded by other sequences in the same sample as well. This chain links TRBV5-1 with TRBJ2-3; 13 bases are a match to TRBD2. The V and J ends lost 4 bases and 2 bases, in that order; junction bases with no gene match: 4. CDR1 and CDR2 from the germline V gene are SGHRS and YFSETQ. The CDR3 is made up of 16 amino acids. The CDR3 DNA sequence: TGCGCCAGCAGCAGTGGACTAGCGGGAGTCACAGATACGCAGTATTTT. Encoded protein: CASSSGLAGVTDTQYF. Using reference TRBV5-1 and TRBJ2-3 for the parts outside the CDR3, the full variable domain is KAGVTQTPRYLIKTRGQQVTLSCSPISGHRSVSWYQQTPGQGLQFLFEYFSETQRNKGNFPGRFSGRQFSNSRSEMNVSTLELGDSALYLCASSSGLAGVTDTQYFGPGTRLTVL.

The V and J genes are TRBV27 and TRBJ2-3, with D perhaps matching TRBD1 (5 bases). V lost 3 bases and J lost 0, with 13 bases in between. Germline V lookup: CDR1 MNHEY, CDR2 SMNVEV (reference sequence). The CDR3 length is 16 residues. In nucleotides, the CDR3 is TGTGCCAGCAGTTTTCAGGGCTCAACTAGCACAGATACGCAGTATTTT. It specifies CASSFQGSTSTDTQYF.

This clone was picked up one time. The chain uses TRBV6-5 and TRBJ2-3; D gene uncertain. The CDR3 is 14 residues long. The ends were cut back, 8 bases at V and 6 bases at J, with 18 bases in the middle. CDR1 and CDR2 (germline): MNHEY, SVGAGI. The CDR3 nucleotides are TGTGCCAGCCGTCGGCTTTCGGTAGAGGATACGCAGTATTTT. Its protein product is CASRRLSVEDTQYF.

The V call is TRBV7-6, the J call TRBJ2-7; D is perhaps TRBD2 (6 bases). There are 13 residues in the CDR3. The germline CDR1 and CDR2 sequences are SGHVS and FNYEAQ. V was trimmed by 5 bases and J by 5 bases, leaving 13 bases between them. CDR3 in amino acids: CASSNKGLNEQYF. CDR3 sequence (DNA): TGTGCCAGCAGCAACAAGGGACTGAACGAGCAGTACTTC.

The chain employs TRBV5-4 and TRBJ1-1; 7 positions agree with TRBD1. CDR1 is SGHNT, CDR2 YYREEE, per germline (reference sequence). The V and J ends lost 3 bases and 8 bases, in that order; junction bases with no gene match: 4. This CDR3 contains 12 residues. DNA of the CDR3: TGTGCCAGCAGCTCCGAACAGGGGGAAGCTTTCTTT. Protein: CASSSEQGEAFF.